Below, 21 T cell receptor beta chains from the same sample are listed, as sequenced in a study of beta chain features in type 1 diabetes. Regarding the study as a whole: Among patients with Type 1 diabetes, TCRB CDR3s were moderately but significantly shorter in every one of the four CD4+ subsets.

Reverse transcription of all isolated RNA meant that expressed TCRB transcripts were sequenced. TCRdb's copy holds only in-frame clones and misses some; the assay was immunoSEQ multiplex PCR. The sample yields 240,000 or so clones, 20% seen once. These receptors' antigens are unknown. Sequencing was done on a sample of naive CD4+ T cells from blood. The receptors here all came from a woman between 40 and 50 years old with type 1 diabetes.

This chain links TRBV5-1 with TRBJ2-3; D remains unclear. The germline gives CDR1 SGHRS, CDR2 YFSETQ. This CDR3 is built from 12 residues. V was cut by 3 bases and J by 4 bases, with 6 bases left in between. The CDR3 loop is CASSSGSDTQYF. DNA for the CDR3: TGCGCCAGCAGCTCCGGGTCAGATACGCAGTATTTT.

There are a few counts of this clone. The CDR3 nucleotides are TGTGCCAGCAGCCCCGGGACTAGCACAGATACGCAGTATTTT. This gives the protein CASSPGTSTDTQYF. The chain recombines TRBV5-4 with TRBJ2-3; tentative D call: TRBD2 (6 bases). In germline, CDR1 is SGHNT, CDR2 YYREEE (reference sequence). The length of the CDR3 is 14 residues. Trimming took off 4 bases at V and 0 bases at J, with 9 bases between the two ends.

This clone was recorded a few times. The chain joins TRBV15 to TRBJ1-1; TRBD1 matches 10 bases. Germline assignment: CDR1 LNHNV and CDR2 YYDKDF (reference sequence). The V and J ends lost 1 base and 2 bases, in that order; junction bases with no gene match: 7. This CDR3 spans 17 amino acids. The CDR3 loop reads CATSRGGTGVGNTEAFF. In DNA, the CDR3 is TGTGCCACCAGCAGAGGGGGGACAGGGGTCGGAAACACTGAAGCTTTCTTT.

The V gene is TRBV5-4, the J gene TRBJ1-2; tentative D call: TRBD1 (6 bases). V dropped 6 bases and J dropped 1 base, with 16 bases sitting between them. Germline V lookup: CDR1 SGHNT, CDR2 YYREEE (reference sequence). This CDR3 is 15 amino acids long. CDR3 in DNA: TGTGCCAGCACCCAAAGGGGGATCCTTAACTATGGCTACACCTTC. Translated: CASTQRGILNYGYTF.

The chain couples TRBV14 to TRBJ1-2; no clear D gene. The CDR3 loop spans 15 amino acids. Trimming took 0 bases from V and 4 from J, leaving 12 bases between them. Germline CDR1 SGHDN, CDR2 FVKESK. The CDR3 nucleotides are TGTGCCAGCAGCCAAGATCCAGTACCTCGCTATGGCTACACCTTC. Translation: CASSQDPVPRYGYTF.

This clone was picked up a small number of times. This sequence joins TRBV7-2 and TRBJ1-4; 8 bases are shared with TRBD1. CDR1 and CDR2 from the germline V gene are SGHTA and FQGNSA. The CDR3 is 13 residues long. J gave up 7 bases and V 4 bases, and 2 bases lay outside the gene matches. CDR3 in amino acids: CASSSGGGEKLFF. CDR3 bases: TGTGCCAGCAGCTCAGGGGGCGGTGAAAAACTGTTTTTT.

The chain joins TRBV6-1 to TRBJ1-5; a weak D match, TRBD1 (6 bases). Germline assignment: CDR1 MNHNS and CDR2 SASEGT. V dropped 6 bases and J dropped 4 bases, with 16 bases sitting between them. CDR3 length: 15 residues. DNA of the CDR3: TGTGCCAGCAGGGAATGGACAGTTTTAAATCAGCCCCAGCATTTT. Its translation: CASREWTVLNQPQHF.

This rearrangement joins TRBV18 to TRBJ1-1; the match to TRBD1 covers 9 bases. This CDR3 contains 15 residues. CDR1 is KGHSH, CDR2 LQKENI, per germline. With 3 bases clipped from V and 1 base from J, the junction kept 3 bases outside the gene matches. The CDR3 loop reads CASSPGQGSNTEAFF. CDR3 nucleotides: TGTGCCAGCTCACCGGGACAGGGCTCGAACACTGAAGCTTTCTTT.

The V call is TRBV28, the J call TRBJ1-1; 8 bases line up with TRBD1. The V segment lost 5 bases and the J segment 4 bases; nucleotides outside the gene matches: 9. Germline values: CDR1 MDHEN, CDR2 SYDVKM. The CDR3 loop spans 15 amino acids. The CDR3 here is CASSPWTGSGTEAFF. Here the CDR3 DNA reads TGTGCCAGCAGTCCATGGACAGGGTCGGGCACTGAAGCTTTCTTT.

V is TRBV10-2 and J is TRBJ1-1; 9 bases align to TRBD1. Germline V gene sequence: CDR1 WSHSY, CDR2 SAAADI. V was clipped by 7 bases and J by 5 bases; unmatched bases: 8. This CDR3 is 14 amino acids long. The CDR3 sequence: CASKGTGISTEAFF. CDR3 coding DNA: TGCGCCAGCAAGGGGACAGGGATCTCGACTGAAGCTTTCTTT.

The table lists this clone with a few counts. The chain links TRBV29-1 to TRBJ1-1; TRBD1 is a possible D gene (5 bases). Germline V CDR1 and CDR2: SQVTM, ANQGSEA. The CDR3 sequence is 12 residues long. V was trimmed by 7 bases and J by 2 bases, leaving 11 bases between them. The CDR3 reads CSGSGTNTEAFF. CDR3 nucleotide sequence: TGCAGCGGATCGGGGACTAACACTGAAGCTTTCTTT.

The sample holds a few counts of this clone. V usage is TRBV7-9 and J usage is TRBJ2-5; 7 nucleotides match TRBD1. The assigned J gene may be wrong: the sequence end matches TRBJ2-7 better. The germline gives CDR1 SEHNR, CDR2 FQNEAQ (reference sequence). The CDR3 spans 13 residues. CDR3 DNA: TGTGCCAGCAGCTTGGCAGGGGGCTACGAGCAGTACTTC. It codes for CASSLAGGYEQYF.

The sample holds one count of this clone. J is TRBJ1-1 and V is TRBV18, with TRBD1 matching 8 bases. The CDR3 extends over 15 amino acids. V dropped 2 bases and J dropped 2; count of bases not matched to a gene: 4. The germline gives CDR1 KGHSH, CDR2 LQKENI. CDR3 residues: CASSPGTGPNTEAFF. CDR3 coding DNA: TGTGCCAGCTCACCAGGGACAGGCCCAAACACTGAAGCTTTCTTT.

CDR3 DNA: TGTGCCAGCAGCTCCGGGACATGGGACTACGAGCAGTACTTC. Translating gives CASSSGTWDYEQYF. The chain joins TRBV7-9 to TRBJ2-7; D may be TRBD1 (6 bases). Trimming stripped 4 bases from V and 3 bases from J, with 13 bases between. The germline V gene has CDR1 SEHNR and CDR2 FQNEAQ (reference sequence). This CDR3 has 14 amino acids.

The V call is TRBV28, the J call TRBJ2-7, with 7 nucleotides matching TRBD1. Germline CDR1 reads MDHEN; CDR2 reads SYDVKM. The trim removed 3 bases at V and 0 bases at J, leaving 2 bases unmatched. The CDR3 extends over 14 amino acids. DNA for the CDR3: TGTGCCAGCAGTTTTCGACAGGGCTCCTACGAGCAGTACTTC. The encoded protein is CASSFRQGSYEQYF. Based on the CDR3 plus reference TRBV28 and TRBJ2-7, the full variable domain is DVKVTQSSRYLVKRTGEKVFLECVQDMDHENMFWYRQDPGLGLRLIYFSYDVKMKEKGDIPEGYSVSREKKERFSLILESASTNQTSMYLCASSFRQGSYEQYFGPGTRLTVT.

The chain links TRBV5-6 to TRBJ1-5; D perhaps matches TRBD1 (6 bases). Deletions cut 3 bases from V and 2 bases from J, with 12 bases between. The CDR3 is 15 residues long. Germline loops: CDR1 SGHDT, CDR2 YYEEEE. The CDR3, as DNA: TGTGCCAGCAGCTCCGAACAGGGAGGCAATCAGCCCCAGCATTTT. It is translated as CASSSEQGGNQPQHF.

This clone was observed a handful of times. The chain couples TRBV4-1 to TRBJ2-3; perhaps TRBD2 as D (6 bases). The ends were cut back, 3 bases at V and 3 bases at J, with 13 bases in the middle. The CDR3 covers 15 residues. Germline V lookup: CDR1 MGHRA, CDR2 YSYEKL. The CDR3 sequence: CASSQWRGITDTQYF. The CDR3 nucleotides read TGCGCCAGCAGCCAGTGGAGGGGCATAACAGATACGCAGTATTTT.

The sample holds a few counts of this clone. The genes are TRBV7-2 and TRBJ2-2; D is unclear. The CDR3 sequence is 13 residues long. From germline, CDR1 is SGHTA and CDR2 FQGNSA. V was trimmed by 5 bases and J by 4 bases, leaving 8 bases between them. This CDR3 reads CASSVYSTGELFF. DNA for the CDR3: TGTGCCAGCAGCGTTTACAGCACCGGGGAGCTGTTTTTT. The full variable domain, in which reference TRBV7-2 and TRBJ2-2 provide the parts outside the CDR3, is GAGVSQSPSNKVTEKGKDVELRCDPISGHTALYWYRQSLGQGLEFLIYFQGNSAPDKSGLPSDRFSAERTGGSVSTLTIQRTQQEDSAVYLCASSVYSTGELFFGEGSRLTVL.

The sample holds a few counts of this clone. In the same sample, other DNA sequences code for this CDR3. The chain carries TRBV29-1 and TRBJ2-7; 7 bases are a match to TRBD1. Trimming cost V 4 bases and J 2 bases; bases outside gene matches: 2. Germline V gives CDR1 SQVTM, CDR2 ANQGSEA. This CDR3 region has 12 residues. CDR3 protein: CSVGQGAYEQYF. CDR3 nucleotide sequence: TGCAGCGTTGGACAGGGTGCCTACGAGCAGTACTTC.

This clone has a handful of counts. The DNA for the CDR3 is TGTGCCAGTAGTATAGCGGGCGGGAGGGCCTACAATGAGCAGTTCTTC. Translating it yields CASSIAGGRAYNEQFF. The rearrangement joins TRBV19 to TRBJ2-1; 9 nucleotides agree with TRBD2. The CDR3 spans 16 residues. The V and J ends lost 1 base and 2 bases, in that order; junction bases with no gene match: 3. Germline V gene sequence: CDR1 LNHDA, CDR2 SQIVND (reference sequence).

The V call is TRBV30, the J call TRBJ2-5, with TRBD1 matching 7 bases. CDR3 size: 11 residues. V shed 4 bases and J 5 bases; nucleotides not matched to a gene: 1. Germline V CDR1 and CDR2: GTSNPN, SVGIG (reference sequence). CDR3 nucleotides: TGTGCCTGGACGACAGGGGAGACCCAGTACTTC. Its protein is CAWTTGETQYF. Full variable domain (missing parts from reference TRBV30 and TRBJ2-5): SQTIHQWPATLVQPVGSPLSLECTVEGTSNPNLYWYRQAAGRGLQLLFYSVGIGQISSEVPQNLSASRPQDRQFILSSKKLLLSDSGFYLCAWTTGETQYFGPGTRLLVL.